This T cell receptor beta chain is from a study of T cell repertoires in cytomegalovirus infection. As for the study in general: In public TCR beta signatures, there were indications of both CMV infection and matching HLA type. The study, taken as a whole, reports: Based on cumulative public TCR beta family frequency, carriers of CMV plus the relevant HLA were identified. HLA-C-restricted TCR beta clonotypes specific for CMV led the ex vivo response.

In its sample, this clonotype was seen a few times. The target antigen is unknown. The V gene end was trimmed by 4 bases and the J gene end by 4 bases; junction bases not matched to a gene: 3. CDR3 size: 16 residues. Germline V gives CDR1 SGHNT, CDR2 YYREEE (reference sequence). In TCRdb, the reads were re-called with MiXCR into one record per CDR3 protein. This table holds roughly 120,000 distinct CDR3 sequences, around 30% found once. This sequence was found in a human donor in good health (CMV status not recorded). Some clones in this sample may be carry-over from other donors' samples. This sequence joins TRBV5-4 and TRBJ2-3; 16 bases are shared with TRBD2. The sample consisted of CD8+ T cells from cultured PBMCs, taken from culture after CMV antigen stimulation. The CDR3 DNA reads as TGTGCCAGCAGCGTCGGGACTAGCGGGGGGGCAGATACGCAGTATTTT. Residues: CASSVGTSGGADTQYF.